The 8 T cell receptor beta chains listed next were all sequenced from one sample in a study of beta chain features in type 1 diabetes. The entirety of the isolated RNA underwent reverse transcription, so expressed TCRB transcripts were sequenced. The table came from immunoSEQ multiplex PCR; TCRdb's copy has only in-frame clones and leaves some out. The profile covers more than 140,000 clones, with 9.7% appearing a single time and 0.55% to 0.75% taken by the ten largest. The sequencing input was central memory CD4+ T cells from blood. The receptor source for this set is a woman aged 40 to 50 in good health.

In this sample, this clone turned up many times. The chain combines TRBV9 with TRBJ2-3; weak D call: TRBD1 (6 bases). The CDR3 has 16 amino acids. Trimming left V 4 bases short and J 0 bases short, with 15 bases between. Germline-derived CDR1 and CDR2 are SGDLS and YYNGEE. CDR3 DNA: TGTGCCAGCAGCCTGGGGGCCCTAACGAGCACAGATACGCAGTATTTT. Amino acid sequence: CASSLGALTSTDTQYF.

The table lists this clone with a few counts. The genes are TRBV5-1 and TRBJ2-5; tentative D call: TRBD2 (7 bases). V lost 0 bases to trimming and J lost 3 bases, with 12 bases between them. The CDR3 runs to 15 residues. Germline assignment: CDR1 SGHRS and CDR2 YFSETQ. As DNA, the CDR3 is TGCGCCAGCAGCTTGGCAGGGGCGGGAGAAGAGACCCAGTACTTC. Protein sequence: CASSLAGAGEETQYF.

The chain is built from TRBV6-5 and TRBJ2-1; TRBD1 is a possible D gene (6 bases). The CDR3 loop spans 13 amino acids. Germline-derived CDR1 and CDR2 are MNHEY and SVGAGI. Between the trimmed V and J ends, which lost 0 bases and 9 bases, there was a span of 9 bases. In nucleotides, the CDR3 is TGTGCCAGCAGTTACTCTGGGGGCGGTGAGCAGTTCTTC. Translating gives CASSYSGGGEQFF.

There are a few counts of this clone. The chain uses TRBV19 and TRBJ2-6, with a weak D call TRBD1 (5 bases). Per the germline V gene, CDR1 is LNHDA and CDR2 is SQIVND (reference sequence). The CDR3 sequence is 16 residues long. The V end was cut by 6 bases, the J end by 2 bases, with 14 bases between. CDR3 protein: CASRGGRVTGANVLTF. The CDR3 DNA reads TGTGCCAGTAGGGGTGGCAGGGTGACTGGGGCCAACGTCCTGACTTTC.

This clone has a handful of counts. V gene TRBV7-2 combines with J gene TRBJ2-7; D uncertain. Germline-derived CDR1 and CDR2 are SGHTA and FQGNSA. CDR3 length: 12 residues. Trimming took off 3 bases at V and 3 bases at J, with 6 bases between the two ends. The CDR3: CASSLYGYEQYF. The DNA for the CDR3 is TGTGCCAGCAGCTTGTACGGCTACGAGCAGTACTTC. The full variable domain, its missing parts supplied by reference TRBV7-2 and TRBJ2-7, is GAGVSQSPSNKVTEKGKDVELRCDPISGHTALYWYRQSLGQGLEFLIYFQGNSAPDKSGLPSDRFSAERTGGSVSTLTIQRTQQEDSAVYLCASSLYGYEQYFGPGTRLTVT.

This chain joins TRBV25-1 and TRBJ2-2; a weak D match, TRBD1 (7 bases). V was pared by 2 bases and J by 4 bases, with 11 bases between. This CDR3 spans 15 amino acids. The germline gives CDR1 MGHDK, CDR2 SYGVNS. The CDR3 is CASSEPGGLTGELFF. DNA for the CDR3: TGTGCCAGCAGTGAACCAGGGGGACTCACCGGGGAGCTGTTTTTT.

Only a few counts were recorded for this clone. The CDR3 DNA is TGTGCCAGTAGGAACACTAACTATGGCTACACCTTC. It encodes CASRNTNYGYTF. V and J are TRBV19 and TRBJ1-2; D gene uncertain. CDR3 length: 12 amino acids. The germline V and J ends were trimmed by 6 bases and 0 bases, with 5 bases remaining between them. CDR1 and CDR2 (germline): LNHDA, SQIVND (reference sequence).

The V and J genes are TRBV7-6 and TRBJ1-1; TRBD1 is a possible D gene (6 bases). V lost 4 bases to trimming and J lost 8 bases, with 11 bases between them. The CDR3 covers 12 residues. Germline V gene lookup returns CDR1 SGHVS and CDR2 FNYEAQ. CDR3 coding DNA: TGTGCCAGCAGCTCTGGACAGCGAGAAGCTTTCTTT. Protein sequence: CASSSGQREAFF.